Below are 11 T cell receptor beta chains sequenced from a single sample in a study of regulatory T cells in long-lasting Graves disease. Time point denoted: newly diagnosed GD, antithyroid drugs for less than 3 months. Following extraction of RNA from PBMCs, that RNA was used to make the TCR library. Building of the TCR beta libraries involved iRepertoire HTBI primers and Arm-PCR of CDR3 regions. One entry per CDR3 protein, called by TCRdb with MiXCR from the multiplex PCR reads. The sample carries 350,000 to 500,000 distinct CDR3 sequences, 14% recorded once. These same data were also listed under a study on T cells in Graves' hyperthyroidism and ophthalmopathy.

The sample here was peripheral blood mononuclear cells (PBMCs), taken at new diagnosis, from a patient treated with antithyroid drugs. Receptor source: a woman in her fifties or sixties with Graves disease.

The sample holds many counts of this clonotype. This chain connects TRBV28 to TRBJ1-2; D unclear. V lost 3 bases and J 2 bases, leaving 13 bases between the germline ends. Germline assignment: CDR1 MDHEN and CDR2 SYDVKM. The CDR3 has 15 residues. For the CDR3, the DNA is TGTGCCAGCAGTTTCCCCCCCCGGGGAAACTATGGCTACACCTTC. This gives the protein CASSFPPRGNYGYTF.

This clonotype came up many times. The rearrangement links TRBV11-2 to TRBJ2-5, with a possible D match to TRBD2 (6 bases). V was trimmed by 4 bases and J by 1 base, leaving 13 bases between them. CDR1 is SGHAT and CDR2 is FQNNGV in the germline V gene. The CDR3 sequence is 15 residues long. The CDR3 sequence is CASSYRTGVQETQYF. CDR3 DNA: TGTGCCAGCAGCTACAGAACGGGAGTCCAAGAGACCCAGTACTTC.

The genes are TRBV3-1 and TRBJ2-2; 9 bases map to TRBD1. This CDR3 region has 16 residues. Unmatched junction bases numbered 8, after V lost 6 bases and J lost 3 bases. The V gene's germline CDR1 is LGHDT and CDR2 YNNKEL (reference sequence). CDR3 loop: CASSKQGASDTGELFF. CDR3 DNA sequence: TGTGCCAGCAGTAAACAGGGGGCGTCGGACACCGGGGAGCTGTTTTTT.

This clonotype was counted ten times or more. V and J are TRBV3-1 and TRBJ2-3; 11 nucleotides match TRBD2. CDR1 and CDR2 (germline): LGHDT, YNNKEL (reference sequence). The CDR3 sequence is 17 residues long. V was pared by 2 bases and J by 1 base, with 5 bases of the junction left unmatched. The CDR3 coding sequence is TGTGCCAGCAGCCAACCACTAGCGGGAGCGGGCACAGATACGCAGTATTTT. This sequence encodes CASSQPLAGAGTDTQYF.

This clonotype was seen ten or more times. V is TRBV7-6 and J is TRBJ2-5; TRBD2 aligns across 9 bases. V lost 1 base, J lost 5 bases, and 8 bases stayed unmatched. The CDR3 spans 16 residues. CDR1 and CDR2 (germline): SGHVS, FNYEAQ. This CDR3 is CASSLGGRALLETQYF. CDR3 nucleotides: TGTGCCAGCAGCTTAGGCGGGAGGGCCCTCTTGGAGACCCAGTACTTC.

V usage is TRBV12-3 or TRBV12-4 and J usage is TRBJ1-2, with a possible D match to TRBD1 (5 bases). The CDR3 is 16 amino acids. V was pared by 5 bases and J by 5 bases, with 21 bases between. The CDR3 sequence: CASSPARGITEYGYTF. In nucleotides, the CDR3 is TGTGCCAGCAGTCCAGCGAGGGGTATCACCGAGTATGGCTACACCTTC.

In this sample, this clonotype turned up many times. The CDR3, as DNA: TGTGCCAGCAGCTTAATTGCCCTCGGCGCCGGGGAGCTGTTTTTT. It yields the protein CASSLIALGAGELFF. The rearrangement joins TRBV12-3 or TRBV12-4 to TRBJ2-2; no clear D gene. Trimming removed 6 bases from V and 6 bases from J, with 17 bases in between. This CDR3 comprises 15 residues.

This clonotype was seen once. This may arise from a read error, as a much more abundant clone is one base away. CDR3: CASSPPGLAGAVYNEQSF. The DNA of the CDR3 is TGTGCCAGCTCACCACCGGGACTAGCGGGAGCGGTTTACAATGAGCAGTCCTTC. The chain combines TRBV18 with TRBJ2-1; 14 bases align to TRBD2. This CDR3 comprises 18 residues. Per germline, CDR1 KGHSH and CDR2 LQKENI.

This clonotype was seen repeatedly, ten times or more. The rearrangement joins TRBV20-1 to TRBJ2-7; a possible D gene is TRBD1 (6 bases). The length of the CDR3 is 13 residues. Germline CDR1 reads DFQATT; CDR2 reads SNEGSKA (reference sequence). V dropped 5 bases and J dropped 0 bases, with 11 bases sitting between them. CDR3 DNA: TGCAGTGCTGAGGACAGTGCCTCCTACGAGCAGTACTTC. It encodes CSAEDSASYEQYF.

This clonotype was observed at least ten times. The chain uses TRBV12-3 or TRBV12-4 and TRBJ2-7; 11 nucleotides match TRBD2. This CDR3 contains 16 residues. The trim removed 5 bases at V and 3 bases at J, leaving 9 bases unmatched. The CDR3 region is CASSGTNGTSGYEQYF. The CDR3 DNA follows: TGTGCCAGCAGTGGCACGAACGGGACTAGCGGCTACGAGCAGTACTTC.

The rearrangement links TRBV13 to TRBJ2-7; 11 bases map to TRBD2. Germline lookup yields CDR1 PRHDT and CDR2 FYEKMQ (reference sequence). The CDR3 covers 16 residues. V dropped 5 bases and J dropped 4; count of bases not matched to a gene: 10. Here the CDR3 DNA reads TGTGCCAGCAGCCTAACCTCTAGCGGGAGGAGGTACGAGCAGTACTTC. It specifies CASSLTSSGRRYEQYF.